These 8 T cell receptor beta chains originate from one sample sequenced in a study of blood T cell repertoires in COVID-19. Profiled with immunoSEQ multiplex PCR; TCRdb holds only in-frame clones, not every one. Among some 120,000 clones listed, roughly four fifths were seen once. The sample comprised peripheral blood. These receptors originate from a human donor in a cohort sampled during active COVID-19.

In nucleotides, the CDR3 is TGTGCCAGCAGCTTGGCCGCGAACACCGGGGAGCTGTTTTTT. Translation gives CASSLAANTGELFF. The V and J genes are TRBV5-5 and TRBJ2-2; the D is unclear. CDR3 size: 14 residues. Trimming removed 0 bases from V and 0 bases from J, with 3 bases in between. CDR1 SGHKS and CDR2 YYEKEE come from the germline V gene (reference sequence).

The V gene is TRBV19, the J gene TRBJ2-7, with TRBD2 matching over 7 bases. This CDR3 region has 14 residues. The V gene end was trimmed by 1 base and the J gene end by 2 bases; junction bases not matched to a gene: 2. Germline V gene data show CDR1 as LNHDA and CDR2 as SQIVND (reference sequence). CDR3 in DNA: TGTGCCAGTAGTATAGCGGGGGGAACCTACGAGCAGTACTTC. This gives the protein CASSIAGGTYEQYF.

The CDR3 is CASSAGGGFNSPLHF. CDR3 nucleotide sequence: TGTGCCAGCAGCGCGGGCGGGGGATTTAATTCACCCCTCCACTTT. The chain couples TRBV7-8 to TRBJ1-6; TRBD1 is a possible D gene (5 bases). Germline V lookup: CDR1 SGHVS, CDR2 FQNEAQ. The CDR3 is 15 residues long. V lost 5 bases and J lost 6, with 14 bases in between.

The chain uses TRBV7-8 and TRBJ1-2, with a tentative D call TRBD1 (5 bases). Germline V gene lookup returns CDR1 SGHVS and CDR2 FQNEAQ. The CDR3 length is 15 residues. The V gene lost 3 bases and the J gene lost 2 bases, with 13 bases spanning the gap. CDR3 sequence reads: CASSFSPWTNYGYTF. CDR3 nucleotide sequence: TGTGCCAGCAGCTTTTCTCCGTGGACAAACTATGGCTACACCTTC.

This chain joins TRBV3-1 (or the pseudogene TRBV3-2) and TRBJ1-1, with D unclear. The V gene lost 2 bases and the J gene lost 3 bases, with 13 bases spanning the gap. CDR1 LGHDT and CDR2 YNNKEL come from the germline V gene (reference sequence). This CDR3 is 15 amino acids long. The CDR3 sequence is CASSQTSGRYTEAFF. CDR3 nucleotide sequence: TGTGCCAGCAGCCAAACCAGTGGGCGCTACACTGAAGCTTTCTTT.

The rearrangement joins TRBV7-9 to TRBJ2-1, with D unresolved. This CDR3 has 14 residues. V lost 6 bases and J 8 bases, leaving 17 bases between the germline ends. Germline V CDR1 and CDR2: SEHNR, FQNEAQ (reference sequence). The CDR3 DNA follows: TGTGCCAGCAGTGTCACCGGTCTCTTTCATGAGCAGTTCTTC. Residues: CASSVTGLFHEQFF.

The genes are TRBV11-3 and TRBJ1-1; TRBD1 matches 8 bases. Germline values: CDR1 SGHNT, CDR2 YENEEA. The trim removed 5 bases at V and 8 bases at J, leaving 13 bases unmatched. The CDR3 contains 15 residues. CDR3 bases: TGTGCCAGCAGCCAGGGTGGGACAGGCAAGCCCGAAGCTTTCTTT. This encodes CASSQGGTGKPEAFF.

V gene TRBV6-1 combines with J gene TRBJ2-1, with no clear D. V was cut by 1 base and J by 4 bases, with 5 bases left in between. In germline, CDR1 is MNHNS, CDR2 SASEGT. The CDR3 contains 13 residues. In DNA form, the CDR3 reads TGTGCCAGCAGTGAAGTGGCTTACAATGAGCAGTTCTTC. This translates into CASSEVAYNEQFF.